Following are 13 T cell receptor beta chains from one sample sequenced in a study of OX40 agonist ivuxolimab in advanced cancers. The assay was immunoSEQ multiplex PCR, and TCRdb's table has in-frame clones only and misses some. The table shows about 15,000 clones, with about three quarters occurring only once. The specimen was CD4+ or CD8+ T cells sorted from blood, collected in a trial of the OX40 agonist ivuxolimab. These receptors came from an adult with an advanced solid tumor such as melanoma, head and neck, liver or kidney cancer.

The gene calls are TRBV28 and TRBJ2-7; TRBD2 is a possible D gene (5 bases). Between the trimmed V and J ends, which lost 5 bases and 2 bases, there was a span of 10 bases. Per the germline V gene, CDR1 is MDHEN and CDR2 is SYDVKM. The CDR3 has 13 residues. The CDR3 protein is CASSPPGTYEQYF. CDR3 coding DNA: TGTGCCAGCAGTCCCCCCGGGACCTACGAGCAGTACTTC.

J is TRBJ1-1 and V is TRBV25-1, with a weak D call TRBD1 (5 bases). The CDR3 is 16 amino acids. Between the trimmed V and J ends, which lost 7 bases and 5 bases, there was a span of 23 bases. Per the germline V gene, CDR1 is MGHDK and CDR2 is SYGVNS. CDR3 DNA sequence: TGTGCCAGCACCAGACCGGGAAGGGGTTTTGATACTGAAGCTTTCTTT. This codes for CASTRPGRGFDTEAFF.

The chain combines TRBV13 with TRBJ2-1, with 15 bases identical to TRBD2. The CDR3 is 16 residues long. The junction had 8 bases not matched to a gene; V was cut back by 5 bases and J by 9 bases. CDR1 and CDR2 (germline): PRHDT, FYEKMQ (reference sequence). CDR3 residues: CASSPGLAGGHGEQFF. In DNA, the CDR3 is TGTGCCAGCAGCCCCGGACTAGCGGGAGGGCACGGTGAGCAGTTCTTC.

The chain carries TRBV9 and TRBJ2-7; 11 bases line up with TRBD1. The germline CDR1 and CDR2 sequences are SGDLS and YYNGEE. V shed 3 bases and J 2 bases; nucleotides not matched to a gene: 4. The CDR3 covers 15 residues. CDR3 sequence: CASSAGTGGAYEQYF. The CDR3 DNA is TGTGCCAGCAGCGCTGGGACAGGGGGAGCCTACGAGCAGTACTTC.

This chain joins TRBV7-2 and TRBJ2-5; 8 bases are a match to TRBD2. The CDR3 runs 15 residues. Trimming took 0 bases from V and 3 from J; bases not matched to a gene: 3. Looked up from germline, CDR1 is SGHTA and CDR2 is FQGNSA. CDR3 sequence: CASSLASGVEETQYF. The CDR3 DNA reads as TGTGCCAGCAGCTTAGCTAGCGGGGTCGAAGAGACCCAGTACTTC. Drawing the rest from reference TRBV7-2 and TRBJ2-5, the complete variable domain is GAGVSQSPSNKVTEKGKDVELRCDPISGHTALYWYRQSLGQGLEFLIYFQGNSAPDKSGLPSDRFSAERTGGSVSTLTIQRTQQEDSAVYLCASSLASGVEETQYFGPGTRLLVL.

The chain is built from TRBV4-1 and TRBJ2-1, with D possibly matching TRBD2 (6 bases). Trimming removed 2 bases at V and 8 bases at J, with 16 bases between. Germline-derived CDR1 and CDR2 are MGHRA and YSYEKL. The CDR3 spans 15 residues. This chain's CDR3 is CASSQPPETRDEQFF. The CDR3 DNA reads TGCGCCAGCAGCCAACCCCCCGAGACTAGAGATGAGCAGTTCTTC.

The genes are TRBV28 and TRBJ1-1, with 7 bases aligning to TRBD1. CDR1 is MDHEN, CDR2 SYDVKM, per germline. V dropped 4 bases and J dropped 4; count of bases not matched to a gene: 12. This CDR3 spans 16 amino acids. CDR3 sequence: CASSSLQGPRGTEAFF. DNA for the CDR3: TGTGCCAGCAGTTCGCTACAGGGGCCCCGGGGCACTGAAGCTTTCTTT.

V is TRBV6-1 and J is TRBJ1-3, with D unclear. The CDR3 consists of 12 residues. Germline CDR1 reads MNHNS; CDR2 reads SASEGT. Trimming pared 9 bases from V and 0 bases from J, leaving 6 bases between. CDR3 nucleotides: TGTGCCAGTACCTACTCTGGAAACACCATATATTTT. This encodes CASTYSGNTIYF.

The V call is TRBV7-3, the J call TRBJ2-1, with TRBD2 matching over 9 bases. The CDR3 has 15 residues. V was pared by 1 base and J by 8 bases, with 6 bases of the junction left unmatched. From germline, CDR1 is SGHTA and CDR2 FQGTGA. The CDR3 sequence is CASSLRREGLYEQFF. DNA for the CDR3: TGTGCCAGCAGCTTAAGGCGGGAGGGCCTTTATGAGCAGTTCTTC.

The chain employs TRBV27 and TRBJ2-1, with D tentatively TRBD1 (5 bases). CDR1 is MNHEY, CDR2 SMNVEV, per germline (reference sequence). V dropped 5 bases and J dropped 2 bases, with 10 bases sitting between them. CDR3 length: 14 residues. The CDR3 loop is CASSPQGAYNEQFF. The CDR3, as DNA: TGTGCCAGCAGTCCGCAGGGCGCCTACAATGAGCAGTTCTTC.

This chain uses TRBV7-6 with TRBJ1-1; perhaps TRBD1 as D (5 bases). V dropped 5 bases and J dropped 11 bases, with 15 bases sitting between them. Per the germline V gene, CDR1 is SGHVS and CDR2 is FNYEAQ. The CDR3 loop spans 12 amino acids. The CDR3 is CASSETQGGAFF. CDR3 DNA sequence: TGTGCCAGCAGCGAAACCCAGGGAGGGGCTTTCTTT.

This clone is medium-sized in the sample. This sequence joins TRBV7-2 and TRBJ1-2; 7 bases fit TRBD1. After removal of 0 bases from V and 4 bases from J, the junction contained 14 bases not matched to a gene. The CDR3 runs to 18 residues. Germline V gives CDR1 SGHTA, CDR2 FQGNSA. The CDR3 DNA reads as TGTGCCAGCAGCTTAGCGCTTTGGCGGCAGGGGGGTGGCTATGGCTACACCTTC. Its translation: CASSLALWRQGGGYGYTF. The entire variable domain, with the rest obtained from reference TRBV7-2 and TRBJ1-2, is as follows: GAGVSQSPSNKVTEKGKDVELRCDPISGHTALYWYRQSLGQGLEFLIYFQGNSAPDKSGLPSDRFSAERTGGSVSTLTIQRTQQEDSAVYLCASSLALWRQGGGYGYTFGSGTRLTVV.

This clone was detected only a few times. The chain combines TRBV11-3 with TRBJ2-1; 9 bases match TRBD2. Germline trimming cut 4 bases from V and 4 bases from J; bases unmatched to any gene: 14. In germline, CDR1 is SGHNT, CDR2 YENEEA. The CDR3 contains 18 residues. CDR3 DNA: TGTGCCAGCAGCTCGTTTGGGGTCCTAGCGGGACAATACAATGAGCAGTTCTTC. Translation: CASSSFGVLAGQYNEQFF.